This T cell receptor (beta chain) came from a study of early T cells in non-severe SARS-CoV-2 infection. Study-level information: Sequencing input comprised bulk RNA from unsorted whole blood; chain pairing was not available. General study results and limits: Private and CD4 specificities were missed by VDJdb matching, skewed to anti-spike CD8.

This clonotype was seen more than once but under ten times. Its cognate antigen is unknown. TCRdb reprocessed the 5' RACE reads via MiXCR and lists one record per CDR3 protein. The sample lists 80,000 to 100,000 distinct CDR3 sequences; 12% to 15% were seen once. CDR1 and CDR2 (germline): MNHEY, SMNVEV (reference sequence). V lost 6 bases, J lost 10 bases, and 19 bases lay in between. The CDR3 loop spans 15 amino acids. The specimen was whole blood. The sequence was obtained from an adult who was a healthcare worker with PCR-confirmed SARS-CoV-2 infection or an uninfected control (not recorded which). V usage is TRBV27 and J usage is TRBJ1-6; tentative D call: TRBD1 (6 bases). The CDR3 loop is CASRQGGIGRSPLHF. CDR3 sequence (DNA): TGTGCCAGCAGACAGGGTGGTATCGGGCGGTCACCCCTCCACTTT.